These 8 T cell receptor beta chains share one sample of origin, sequenced in a study of CD8+CD57+ T cells in acquired aplastic anemia. It was genomic DNA that served as the template for profiling TCR beta VDJ and CDR3. TCRdb reprocessed the reads with MiXCR, giving one entry per CDR3 protein. This table has some 220,000 distinct CDR3 sequences, 34% appearing once. The sample comprised sorted CD4+, CD8+, or CD8+CD57+ T cells (not recorded which) from PBMCs. Receptors were obtained from a human donor in good health, serving as a control.

The table lists this clonotype with many counts. The chain is built from TRBV15 and TRBJ1-1; the D gene is possibly TRBD1 (6 bases). The CDR3 has 15 amino acids. The germline V and J ends were trimmed by 0 bases and 0 bases, with 8 bases remaining between them. CDR1 and CDR2 (germline): LNHNV, YYDKDF (reference sequence). The CDR3 spells CATSRDRTVNTEAFF. The CDR3, as DNA: TGTGCCACCAGCAGAGATAGGACAGTGAACACTGAAGCTTTCTTT.

This clonotype was recorded many times. The chain recombines TRBV15 with TRBJ2-7; 7 positions match TRBD1. The CDR3 is 14 residues long. CDR1 is LNHNV and CDR2 is YYDKDF in the germline V gene (reference sequence). Losses at the gene ends were 0 bases for V and 6 bases for J; bases not matched to a gene: 5. CDR3 bases: TGTGCCACCAGCAGAGATAGACAGGGAGTCGAGCAGTACTTC. Amino acid sequence: CATSRDRQGVEQYF.

Points on this clonotype: One junction end does not reproduce the germline sequence, and a read error may be involved. The V call is TRBV13, the J call TRBJ2-3; 10 bases are shared with TRBD2. The germline CDR1 and CDR2 sequences are PRHDT and FYEKMQ (reference sequence). The CDR3 consists of 16 residues. CDR3 nucleotides: TGTGCCAGCAGCGTAGGCGCTAGCGGGAGTACAGGTACGCAGTATTTT. It is translated as CASSVGASGSTGTQYF.

This clonotype turned up a few times. The rearrangement joins TRBV20-1 to TRBJ2-1; D gene unclear. The CDR3 covers 16 residues. Between the trimmed V and J ends, which lost 0 bases and 6 bases, there was a span of 18 bases. CDR1 DFQATT and CDR2 SNEGSKA come from the germline V gene (reference sequence). CDR3 coding DNA: TGCAGTGCTAGAGATTCATGGCAAAAGGTCGGCAATGAGCAGTTCTTC. This encodes CSARDSWQKVGNEQFF.

This clonotype showed up many times. The chain uses TRBV2 and TRBJ2-5; 9 nucleotides agree with TRBD2. The CDR3 spans 14 residues. The V gene end was trimmed by 5 bases and the J gene end by 9 bases; junction bases not matched to a gene: 10. Per germline, CDR1 SNHLY and CDR2 FYNNEI. DNA of the CDR3: TGTGCCAGCAGTCCTAGCGGGGCCTTTAGGGCCCAGTACTTC. It yields the protein CASSPSGAFRAQYF. The full variable domain, with the rest looked up from reference TRBV2 and TRBJ2-5, is EPEVTQTPSHQVTQMGQEVILRCVPISNHLYFYWYRQILGQKVEFLVSFYNNEISEKSEIFDDQFSVERPDGSNFTLKIRSTKLEDSAMYFCASSPSGAFRAQYFGPGTRLLVL.

Concerning this clonotype itself: Given a far larger clone just one base away, this is likely a sequencing read error. The chain is built from TRBV5-5 and TRBJ2-7, with 14 bases identical to TRBD2. The ends lost 0 bases at V and 5 bases at J; junction bases unmatched: 1. The CDR3 sequence is 15 residues long. Germline loops: CDR1 SGHKS, CDR2 YYEKEE (reference sequence). In DNA form, the CDR3 reads TGTGCCAGCAGCTTGGGACTAGCGGGAGGGCACGAGCAGTACTTC. Its protein product is CASSLGLAGGHEQYF.

The V and J genes are TRBV9 and TRBJ2-5; TRBD2 might be the D (5 bases). V dropped 4 bases and J dropped 5 bases, with 15 bases sitting between them. Germline CDR1 SGDLS, CDR2 YYNGEE. The CDR3 extends over 14 amino acids. CDR3 loop: CASSTDWLPETQYF. The CDR3 coding sequence is TGTGCCAGCAGCACGGACTGGTTGCCGGAGACCCAGTACTTC.

The chain has TRBV3-1 and TRBJ2-3; 9 nucleotides align to TRBD2. Germline V lookup: CDR1 LGHDT, CDR2 YNNKEL (reference sequence). V shed 6 bases and J 3 bases; nucleotides not matched to a gene: 10. The CDR3 loop spans 16 amino acids. The CDR3 here is CASSYPSGAPTDTQYF. The CDR3 DNA is TGTGCCAGCAGTTACCCTAGCGGGGCCCCAACAGATACGCAGTATTTT.